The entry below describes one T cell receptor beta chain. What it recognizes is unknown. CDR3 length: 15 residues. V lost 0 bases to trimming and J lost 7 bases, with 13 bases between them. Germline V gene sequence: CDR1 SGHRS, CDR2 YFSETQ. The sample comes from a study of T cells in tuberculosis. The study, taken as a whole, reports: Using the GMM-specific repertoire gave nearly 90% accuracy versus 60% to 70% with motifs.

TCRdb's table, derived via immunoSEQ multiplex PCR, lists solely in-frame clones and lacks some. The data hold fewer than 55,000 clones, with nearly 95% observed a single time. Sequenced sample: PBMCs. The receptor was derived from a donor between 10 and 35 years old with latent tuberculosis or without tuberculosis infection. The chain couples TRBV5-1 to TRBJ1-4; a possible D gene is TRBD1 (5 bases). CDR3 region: CASSLGAFGAEKLFF. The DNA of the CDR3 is TGCGCCAGCAGCTTGGGGGCCTTTGGGGCTGAAAAACTGTTTTTT.